Listed here are 8 T cell receptor beta chains from one sample, sequenced in a study of blood T cell repertoires in COVID-19. The data were produced by immunoSEQ multiplex PCR, yet TCRdb's version contains in-frame clones alone and is incomplete. The data show 200,000 to 300,000 clones, about 87% seen once. The sample consisted of peripheral blood. The receptors here all came from a woman between 40 and 50 years old with acute or convalescent COVID-19.

This clone appeared a single time. The chain uses TRBV6-5 and TRBJ1-1; D perhaps matches TRBD1 (5 bases). The germline V gene has CDR1 MNHEY and CDR2 SVGAGI. This CDR3 has 12 amino acids. V gave up 6 bases and J gave up 10 bases, with 15 bases separating them. CDR3: CASSTRGRGAFF. The CDR3 coding sequence is TGTGCCAGCAGCACCCGAGGGAGGGGAGCTTTCTTT.

The chain has TRBV2 and TRBJ1-1; D is unclear. There are 17 residues in the CDR3. Germline V gene data show CDR1 as SNHLY and CDR2 as FYNNEI. V was shortened by 8 bases and J by 1 base, with 23 bases between the two germline ends. The CDR3 DNA reads TGTGCCAGCCTCCGTGGCAGAACCTCCTTATCGAACACTGAAGCTTTCTTT. Protein sequence: CASLRGRTSLSNTEAFF.

The chain employs TRBV2 and TRBJ1-4; maybe TRBD1 (5 bases). The CDR3 is made up of 13 amino acids. CDR1 SNHLY and CDR2 FYNNEI come from the germline V gene. V gave up 6 bases and J gave up 4 bases, with 9 bases separating them. The DNA of the CDR3 is TGTGCCAGCAGCTCCAGGGATAATGAAAAACTGTTTTTT. Translated: CASSSRDNEKLFF.

The chain couples TRBV29-1 to TRBJ1-2; possibly TRBD1 for D (6 bases). The CDR3 is 9 amino acids. The germline V gene encodes CDR1 SQVTM and CDR2 ANQGSEA. Trimming took 5 bases from V and 8 from J, leaving 6 bases between them. This chain's CDR3 is CSVRGGYTF. CDR3 DNA sequence: TGCAGCGTTAGGGGGGGCTACACCTTC.

This rearrangement joins TRBV6-5 to TRBJ1-1, with TRBD1 identical over 10 bases. V lost 9 bases, J lost 0 bases, and 4 bases stayed unmatched. Germline-derived CDR1 and CDR2 are MNHEY and SVGAGI. This CDR3 contains 14 residues. CDR3 nucleotide sequence: TGTGCCAGTTGGACAGGGGGGATGAACACTGAAGCTTTCTTT. Protein sequence: CASWTGGMNTEAFF.

The J gene is TRBJ1-1, the V gene TRBV11-2; 7 bases line up with TRBD1. This CDR3 has 13 amino acids. Germline V CDR1 and CDR2: SGHAT, FQNNGV. V gave up 4 bases and J gave up 1 base; unmatched junction bases: 0. DNA of the CDR3: TGTGCCAGCAGCTGGGACAGGAACACTGAAGCTTTCTTT. Protein sequence: CASSWDRNTEAFF.

The chain joins TRBV7-9 to TRBJ2-3; 7 positions agree with TRBD2. V was pared by 2 bases and J by 2 bases, with 7 bases of the junction left unmatched. Germline assignment: CDR1 SEHNR and CDR2 FQNEAQ (reference sequence). This CDR3 comprises 16 residues. CDR3 in DNA: TGTGCCAGCAGCTTAACGGGGGGACTTTTCACAGATACGCAGTATTTT. Its translation is CASSLTGGLFTDTQYF.

The V call is TRBV5-1, the J call TRBJ1-4; D gene unclear. V gave up 4 bases and J gave up 2 bases, with 15 bases separating them. The germline V gene has CDR1 SGHRS and CDR2 YFSETQ. This CDR3 is built from 16 residues. The CDR3 region is CASSQTHGGTNEKLFF. Here the CDR3 DNA reads TGCGCCAGCAGCCAGACCCACGGAGGGACTAATGAAAAACTGTTTTTT. The variable domain in full, with the rest retrieved from reference TRBV5-1 and TRBJ1-4, is KAGVTQTPRYLIKTRGQQVTLSCSPISGHRSVSWYQQTPGQGLQFLFEYFSETQRNKGNFPGRFSGRQFSNSRSEMNVSTLELGDSALYLCASSQTHGGTNEKLFFGSGTQLSVL.